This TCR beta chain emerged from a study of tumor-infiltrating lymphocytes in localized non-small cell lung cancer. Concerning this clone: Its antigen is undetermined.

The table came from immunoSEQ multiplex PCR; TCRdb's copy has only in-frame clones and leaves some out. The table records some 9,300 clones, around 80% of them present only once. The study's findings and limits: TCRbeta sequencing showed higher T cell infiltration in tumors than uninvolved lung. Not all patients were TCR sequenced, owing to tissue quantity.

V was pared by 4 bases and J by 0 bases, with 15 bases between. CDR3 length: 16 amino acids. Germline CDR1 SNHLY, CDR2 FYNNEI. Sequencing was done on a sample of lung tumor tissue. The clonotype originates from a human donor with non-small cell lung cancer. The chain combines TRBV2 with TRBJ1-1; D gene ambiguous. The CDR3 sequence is CASSVVDLLMNTEAFF. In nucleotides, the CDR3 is TGTGCCAGCAGTGTAGTAGACCTACTGATGAACACTGAAGCTTTCTTT. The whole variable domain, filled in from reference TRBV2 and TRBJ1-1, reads EPEVTQTPSHQVTQMGQEVILRCVPISNHLYFYWYRQILGQKVEFLVSFYNNEISEKSEIFDDQFSVERPDGSNFTLKIRSTKLEDSAMYFCASSVVDLLMNTEAFFGQGTRLTVV.